Given below is one T cell receptor beta chain in context. Its antigen is not identified. The data are from a study of vaccination effects on CD4 cells after COVID-19. Regarding the study as a whole: A shortage of convalescent patients and an absence of early post-infection timepoints characterized the study.

CDR3 length equals 15 residues. The germline CDR1 and CDR2 sequences are SGDLS and YYNGEE. After removal of 3 bases from V and 5 bases from J, the junction contained 8 bases not matched to a gene. The protocol was immunoSEQ multiplex PCR, while the TCRdb copy is restricted to in-frame clones and leaves out a portion. Found here are tens of thousands of clones, over 65% of them singletons; the top ten hold roughly 3.9%. Sequencing was preceded by expansion of antigen-specific CD4+ T cells with viral peptide pools in the ViraFEST assay. The culture ran for roughly ten days before CD4+ T cells were isolated. Nobody among the vaccine recipients had prior SARS-CoV-2 infection (nucleocapsid antibodies were negative). Under 2.5 million PBMC were seeded per well and grown in the presence of about 9.6 IU/ml IL-2 and approximately 11 ug/ml peptides.

The genes are TRBV9 and TRBJ1-5, with 7 bases identical to TRBD1. This clonotype was obtained from a human donor who received a COVID-19 vaccine. Source: CD4+ T cells from PBMCs cultured with HCoV-OC43 spike peptides, taken before COVID-19 vaccination. Documented subset: HCoV-OC43 spike overlapping peptide pool stimulation. In DNA, the CDR3 is TGTGCCAGCAGCGCTAGCAGGGGGGGAGATCAGCCCCAGCATTTT. Translating it yields CASSASRGGDQPQHF.